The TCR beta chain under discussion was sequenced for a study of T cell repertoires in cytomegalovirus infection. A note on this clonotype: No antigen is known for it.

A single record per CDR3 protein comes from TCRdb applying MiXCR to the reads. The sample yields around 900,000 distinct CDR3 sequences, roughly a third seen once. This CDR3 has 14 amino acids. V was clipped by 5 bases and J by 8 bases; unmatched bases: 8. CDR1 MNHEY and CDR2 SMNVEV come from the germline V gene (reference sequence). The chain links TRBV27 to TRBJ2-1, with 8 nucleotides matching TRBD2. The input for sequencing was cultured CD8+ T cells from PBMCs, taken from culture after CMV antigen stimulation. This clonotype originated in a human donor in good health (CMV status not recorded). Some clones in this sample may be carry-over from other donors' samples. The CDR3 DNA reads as TGTGCCAGCAGTCCCCGGGGTAGCGGGGATGAGCAGTTCTTC. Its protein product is CASSPRGSGDEQFF.